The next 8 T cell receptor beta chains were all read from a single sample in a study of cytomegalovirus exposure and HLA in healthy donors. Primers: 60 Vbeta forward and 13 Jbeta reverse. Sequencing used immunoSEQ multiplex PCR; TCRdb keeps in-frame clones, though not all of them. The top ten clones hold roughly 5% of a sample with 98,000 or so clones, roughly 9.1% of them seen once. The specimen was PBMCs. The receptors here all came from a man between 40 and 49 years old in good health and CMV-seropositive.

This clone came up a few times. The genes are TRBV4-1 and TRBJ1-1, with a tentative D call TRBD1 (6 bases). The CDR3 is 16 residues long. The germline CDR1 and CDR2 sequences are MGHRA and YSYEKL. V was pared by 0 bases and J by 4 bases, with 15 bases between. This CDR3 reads CASSQDNFGQSTEAFF. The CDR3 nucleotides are TGCGCCAGCAGCCAAGATAATTTTGGACAGAGCACTGAAGCTTTCTTT.

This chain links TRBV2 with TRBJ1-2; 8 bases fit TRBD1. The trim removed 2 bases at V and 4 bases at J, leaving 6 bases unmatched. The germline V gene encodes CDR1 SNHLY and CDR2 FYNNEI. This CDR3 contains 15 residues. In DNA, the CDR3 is TGTGCCAGCAGTGAATCCGACAGGGGCGGCTATGGCTACACCTTC. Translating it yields CASSESDRGGYGYTF. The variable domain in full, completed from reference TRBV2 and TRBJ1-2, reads EPEVTQTPSHQVTQMGQEVILRCVPISNHLYFYWYRQILGQKVEFLVSFYNNEISEKSEIFDDQFSVERPDGSNFTLKIRSTKLEDSAMYFCASSESDRGGYGYTFGSGTRLTVV.

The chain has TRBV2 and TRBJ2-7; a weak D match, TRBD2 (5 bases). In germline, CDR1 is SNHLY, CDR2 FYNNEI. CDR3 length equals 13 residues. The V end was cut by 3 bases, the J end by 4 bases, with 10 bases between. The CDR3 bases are TGTGCCAGCAGTGATCTTCCGGGGTACGAGCAGTACTTC. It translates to CASSDLPGYEQYF.

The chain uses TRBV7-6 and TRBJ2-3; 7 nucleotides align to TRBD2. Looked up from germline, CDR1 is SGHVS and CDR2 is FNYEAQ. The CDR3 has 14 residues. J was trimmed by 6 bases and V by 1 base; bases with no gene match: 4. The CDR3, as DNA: TGTGCCAGCAGCTTAGGGTGGGGAGGGGATACGCAGTATTTT. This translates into CASSLGWGGDTQYF.

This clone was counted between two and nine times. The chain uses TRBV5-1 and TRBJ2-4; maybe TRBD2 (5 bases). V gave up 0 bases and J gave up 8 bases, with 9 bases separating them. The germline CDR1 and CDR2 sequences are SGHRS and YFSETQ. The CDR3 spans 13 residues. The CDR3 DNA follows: TGCGCCAGCAGCTTGGAGCAGGAGGACATTCAGTACTTC. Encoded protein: CASSLEQEDIQYF.

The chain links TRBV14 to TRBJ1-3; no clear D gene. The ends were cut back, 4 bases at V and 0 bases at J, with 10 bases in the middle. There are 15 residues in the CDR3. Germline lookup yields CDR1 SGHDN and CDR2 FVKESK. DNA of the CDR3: TGTGCCAGCAGCCCCCTAGTGCTCTCTGGAAACACCATATATTTT. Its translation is CASSPLVLSGNTIYF.

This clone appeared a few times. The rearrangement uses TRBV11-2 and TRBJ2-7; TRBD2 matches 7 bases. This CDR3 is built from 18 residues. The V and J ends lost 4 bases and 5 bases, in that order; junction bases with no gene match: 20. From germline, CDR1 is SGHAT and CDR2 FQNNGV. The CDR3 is CASSSRSGRTSGGDEQYF. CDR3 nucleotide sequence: TGTGCCAGCAGCTCCCGAAGCGGCCGGACTAGTGGAGGCGACGAGCAGTACTTC.

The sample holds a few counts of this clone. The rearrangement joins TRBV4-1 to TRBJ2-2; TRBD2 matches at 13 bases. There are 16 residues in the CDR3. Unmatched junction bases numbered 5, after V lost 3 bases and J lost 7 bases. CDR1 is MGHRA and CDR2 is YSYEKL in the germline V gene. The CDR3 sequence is CASSHGLAGVHGELFF. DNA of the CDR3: TGCGCCAGCAGCCATGGACTAGCGGGAGTGCACGGGGAGCTGTTTTTT.